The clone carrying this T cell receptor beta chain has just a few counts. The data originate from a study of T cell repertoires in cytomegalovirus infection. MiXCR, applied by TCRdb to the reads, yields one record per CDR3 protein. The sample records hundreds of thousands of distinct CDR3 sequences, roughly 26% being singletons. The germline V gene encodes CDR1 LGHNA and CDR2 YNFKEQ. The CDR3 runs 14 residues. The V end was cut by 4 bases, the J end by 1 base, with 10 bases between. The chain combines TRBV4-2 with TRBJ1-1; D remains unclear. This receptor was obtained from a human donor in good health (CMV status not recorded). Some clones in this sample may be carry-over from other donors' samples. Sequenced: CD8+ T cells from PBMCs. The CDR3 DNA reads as TGTGCCAGCAGCCCTAGGACGGAGAACACTGAAGCTTTCTTT. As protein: CASSPRTENTEAFF.